A single sample is the source of the 14 T cell receptor beta chains below, sequenced in a study of identical twins. TCRdb re-derived calls from the 5' RACE reads in MiXCR, one entry per CDR3 protein. The data contain about 530,000 distinct CDR3 sequences, about 22% of them singletons. These same records also appear under a second study, on yellow fever vaccine responses in identical twins.

The sequenced material came from CD4+ T cells sorted from blood. These receptor sequences come from a woman aged 18-29 years in good health.

This chain uses TRBV20-1 with TRBJ2-1, with 11 bases lining up with TRBD2. Trimming at V came to 0 bases and at J to 5 bases, leaving 9 bases not matched to a gene. Germline CDR1 DFQATT, CDR2 SNEGSKA (reference sequence). This CDR3 comprises 17 residues. The CDR3 reads CSARDPRLAGLDNEQFF. The CDR3 DNA reads TGCAGTGCTAGAGATCCCCGACTAGCGGGACTGGACAATGAGCAGTTCTTC.

This clonotype has more than one count but fewer than ten. The chain is built from TRBV5-1 and TRBJ2-4; D may be TRBD2 (5 bases). The V and J ends lost 0 bases and 4 bases respectively, with 8 bases between them. This CDR3 has 14 amino acids. The germline CDR1 and CDR2 sequences are SGHRS and YFSETQ. The CDR3, as DNA: TGCGCCAGCAGCTTGGAGGGAGAAAAAAACATTCAGTACTTC. Protein sequence: CASSLEGEKNIQYF.

This clonotype was seen ten or more times. This chain joins TRBV12-3 or TRBV12-4 and TRBJ2-3; 9 bases are shared with TRBD1. This CDR3 is 14 amino acids long. Trimming removed 7 bases from V and 1 base from J; junction bases left unmatched: 3. This CDR3 is CASMDRGGTDTQYF. CDR3 bases: TGTGCCAGCATGGACAGGGGAGGCACAGATACGCAGTATTTT.

This clonotype was counted only a few times. The chain recombines TRBV5-1 with TRBJ1-1; D possibly corresponds to TRBD1 (5 bases). CDR1 SGHRS and CDR2 YFSETQ come from the germline V gene. The CDR3 runs 13 residues. Between the trimmed V and J ends, which lost 6 bases and 4 bases, there was a span of 13 bases. The CDR3 is CASTLGASTEAFF. In DNA, the CDR3 is TGCGCCAGCACCCTCGGGGCCAGCACTGAAGCTTTCTTT.

V gene TRBV11-1 combines with J gene TRBJ2-5; TRBD2 agrees at 14 bases. CDR1 and CDR2 (germline): SGHAT, FQDESV (reference sequence). CDR3 length: 18 residues. V dropped 4 bases and J dropped 5; count of bases not matched to a gene: 12. CDR3 in amino acids: CASSSGLAGEMIVETQYF. In DNA form, the CDR3 reads TGTGCCAGCAGCTCGGGACTAGCGGGGGAAATGATTGTGGAGACCCAGTACTTC.

V gene TRBV20-1 combines with J gene TRBJ2-1; TRBD2 matches 13 bases. J gave up 1 base and V 6 bases, and 6 bases lay outside the gene matches. CDR1 is DFQATT and CDR2 is SNEGSKA in the germline V gene (reference sequence). This CDR3 is built from 16 residues. CDR3 sequence reads: CSARTSGGSSYNEQFF. CDR3 sequence (DNA): TGCAGTGCCCGGACTAGCGGGGGCTCTTCCTACAATGAGCAGTTCTTC.

The chain couples TRBV5-1 to TRBJ1-1; D possibly corresponds to TRBD1 (6 bases). V lost 1 base to trimming and J lost 5 bases, with 12 bases between them. CDR3 length: 14 residues. Germline CDR1 is SGHRS and CDR2 is YFSETQ. CDR3 coding DNA: TGCGCCAGCAGCTTGTGGGGGGCAGGTACTGAAGCTTTCTTT. Its translation: CASSLWGAGTEAFF.

This chain uses TRBV27 with TRBJ2-2, with 10 bases lining up with TRBD2. CDR1 is MNHEY and CDR2 is SMNVEV in the germline V gene (reference sequence). The CDR3 has 18 amino acids. J lost 2 bases, V lost 6 bases, and 12 bases had no gene match. This chain's CDR3 is CASSRNPIAGGNTGELFF. The CDR3 DNA sequence: TGTGCCAGCAGCAGGAACCCTATAGCGGGAGGAAACACCGGGGAGCTGTTTTTT.

J is TRBJ1-5 and V is TRBV29-1; D perhaps matches TRBD1 (5 bases). V lost 4 bases and J 6 bases, leaving 16 bases between the germline ends. CDR3 length: 14 amino acids. Germline V CDR1 and CDR2: SQVTM, ANQGSEA. For the CDR3, the DNA is TGCAGCGTTGCTTCAGGGACGGTTAGTCAGCCCCAGCATTTT. Translated, it gives CSVASGTVSQPQHF.

This chain joins TRBV7-2 and TRBJ2-4; D remains ambiguous. The CDR3 extends over 16 amino acids. Between the trimmed V and J ends, which lost 2 bases and 2 bases, there was a span of 13 bases. Germline loops: CDR1 SGHTA, CDR2 FQGNSA. CDR3 protein: CASSLTGVGTKNIQYF. CDR3 sequence (DNA): TGTGCCAGCAGCTTAACGGGCGTGGGAACCAAAAACATTCAGTACTTC.

This clonotype was seen more than once but under ten times. The chain carries TRBV3-1 and TRBJ2-2, with 14 bases identical to TRBD2. The CDR3 has 18 amino acids. In germline, CDR1 is LGHDT, CDR2 YNNKEL (reference sequence). Losses at the gene ends were 4 bases for V and 0 bases for J; bases not matched to a gene: 4. The CDR3 spells CASSPGLAGETNTGELFF. DNA of the CDR3: TGTGCCAGCAGCCCGGGACTAGCGGGGGAGACGAACACCGGGGAGCTGTTTTTT.

In this sample, this clonotype turned up many times. At one of its ends the junction is not consistent with the germline gene, which may arise from a read error. The V call is TRBV5-1, the J call TRBJ2-3; no reliable D call. This CDR3 region has 13 residues. CDR1 and CDR2 from the germline V gene are SGHRS and YFSETQ. This chain's CDR3 is CASSLASTDTQYF. The CDR3 DNA reads as TGTGCCAGCAGCTTGGCTAGCACAGATACGCAGTATTTT.

The genes are TRBV10-2 and TRBJ2-5; D is ambiguous. Trimming took off 7 bases at V and 1 base at J, with 16 bases between the two ends. The CDR3 is made up of 15 amino acids. Germline V gene data show CDR1 as WSHSY and CDR2 as SAAADI. Here the CDR3 DNA reads TGCGCCAGCACCCCATCTGGACGGTTCCAAGAGACCCAGTACTTC. It yields the protein CASTPSGRFQETQYF.

This clonotype was seen a handful of times. CDR3 nucleotides: TGTGCCATCAACCCCCGGACAGGGGGTGATAGCACCGGGGAGCTGTTTTTT. Its protein product is CAINPRTGGDSTGELFF. This chain uses TRBV10-3 with TRBJ2-2, with 10 bases identical to TRBD1. After removal of 7 bases from V and 4 bases from J, the junction contained 12 bases not matched to a gene. Germline CDR1 reads ENHRY; CDR2 reads SYGVKD. The CDR3 runs to 17 residues.